This T cell receptor beta chain was identified during a study of T-cell reconstitution after alpha-beta-depleted transplantation in children. General study findings and limits: Several hundred expanded graft clones reportedly gave rise to the alpha-beta T cells present about two months after transplant. It was newly produced T cells that mostly accounted for T-cell counts and diversity one year after transplant. Day-60 TCRbeta diversity that was high in some patients was derived from surviving recipient T cells and thymic progenitors.

Ten or more counts support this clonotype. The target antigen is unknown. Trimming stripped 3 bases from V and 3 bases from J, with 6 bases between. CDR1 MGHRA and CDR2 YSYEKL come from the germline V gene. This CDR3 has 12 amino acids. TCRbeta library preparation incorporated unique molecular identifiers. MiXCR was run by TCRdb on the PCR reads, yielding one entry per CDR3 protein. The table shows some 310,000 distinct CDR3 sequences, with approximately 20% occurring only once. V gene TRBV4-1 combines with J gene TRBJ2-7; the D gene is possibly TRBD2 (6 bases). This receptor was identified in a male patient between 5 and 17 years old who had a stem cell transplant for acute lymphoblastic leukemia, so the T cells may come from the graft donor. Sequenced here: PBMCs, mostly from graft donor cells, sampled 180 days after TCRalphabeta/CD19-depleted stem cell transplant. CDR3 in amino acids: CASSQGGYEQYF. CDR3 coding DNA: TGCGCCAGCAGCCAGGGAGGCTACGAGCAGTACTTC.